The entry that follows covers one T cell receptor beta chain sequence. Its cognate antigen is unknown. The record originates from a study of T cell responses to AZD1222 COVID-19 vaccine. General observations from the study: The peak T cell response came first, and repertoires were sampled only after it. Most donors were white British and more were female, and clonal diversity was possibly underestimated.

Here immunoSEQ multiplex PCR was the method, and the copy in TCRdb shows in-frame clones only, minus some. The profile shows about 67,000 clones, around four fifths of them singletons. V lost 6 bases, J lost 2 bases, and 6 bases stayed unmatched. The CDR3 loop spans 16 amino acids. Germline CDR1 reads MNHEY; CDR2 reads SMNVEV (reference sequence). This chain joins TRBV27 and TRBJ2-1, with TRBD1 matching over 11 bases. The clonotype comes from an adult who received the AZD1222 COVID-19 vaccine. The specimen comprised peripheral blood, sampled 28 days after the second AZD1222 dose. CDR3 residues: CASSAGTGGPYNEQFF. CDR3 nucleotides: TGTGCCAGCAGCGCAGGGACAGGGGGTCCCTACAATGAGCAGTTCTTC.